The entry below describes one TCR beta chain. This receptor's antigen is unknown. Per-base quality was not reported, and no clone a single base away is much larger than it. The sample belongs to a study of blood T cell repertoires in COVID-19 (TCRdb year 2020). Regarding the complete study: Samples covering the acute and convalescent phases of COVID-19 were provided by collaborators in the United States, Italy and Spain. HLA class I and class II types, where available, came from metadata supplied by the sample provider rather than from assay-based typing. Nearly every sample came with metadata listing a de-identified subject ID, COVID-19 status, age in years and sex. Samples came from the ongoing ImmuneRACE study (first 160 participants) plus 1,254 subjects from 6 global collaborators. The dataset comprised deeply sampled blood TCRbeta repertoires from subjects exposed to, actively infected with, or recovered from COVID-19. The repertoires were released in a freely available public database meant as a resource for research on the immune response to SARS-CoV-2. The material from the prospective study consisted of cDNA or gDNA derived from T cells, B-cell-depleted T cells, or PBMCs.

Samples from volunteer blood donors who had recovered from COVID-19 were contributed by a second Seattle source. Whole blood was collected in K2EDTA tubes by collaborating institutions according to the institutions' own protocols. Collaborator samples were shipped for TCRbeta analysis as frozen whole blood, isolated PBMCs, or DNA extracted from either sample type. Beyond this particular receptor, the publication reports: Clinical and demographic metadata were provided uncurated, with the amount varying by source and participant.

The immunoSEQ Assay, a bias-controlled multiplex PCR, was used to amplify TCRbeta CDR3 regions from genomic DNA. In the paper's pipeline: The number of nucleated cells in each sample was estimated by amplification of reference gene primers within the assay. To quantify the absolute abundance of each unique TCRbeta CDR3 rearrangement, sequence reads were collapsed and filtered. For each sample, productive Simpson clonality was calculated as the square root of Simpson's diversity index across productive rearrangements. Drawn from immuneACCESS, this table holds only the in-frame rearrangements with V and J called that TCRdb kept. Clones are partly lost; checked studies trace under half to an unresolved V gene and leave the rest unexplained. V and J calls and clone size are those listed in that table; D and trimming were worked out from the DNA. The sample contains a few hundred thousand clones, 89% of them found a single time. Together, the top ten hold around 4.6% of the sample.

The germline V gene encodes CDR1 LNHDA and CDR2 SQIVND (reference sequence). Ends trimmed: V by 5 bases, J by 4 bases; bases unmatched to a gene: 16. Spanning cysteine to phenylalanine, the CDR3 consists of 17 amino acids. Kept here is only the CDR3 DNA, which spans 51 bases and is read in frame from base 1. The sample taken for sequencing was peripheral blood. This receptor was taken from a woman between 40 and 55 years old who had recovered from COVID-19. The chain was built from TRBV19 and TRBJ1-2; 7 junctional bases match TRBD1. This receptor carries the CDR3 CASSPHRQGGAGYGYTF. The DNA is as follows: TGTGCCAGTAGTCCCCACCGACAGGGCGGGGCGGGCTATGGCTACACCTTC.